This T cell receptor (beta chain) was captured in a study of long-term antiretroviral therapy in people with HIV. The germline V gene has CDR1 SSHAT and CDR2 FNYEAQ (reference sequence). This CDR3 spans 13 amino acids. Samples were assayed with immunoSEQ v3.0 at survey level. Assay: immunoSEQ multiplex PCR; the TCRdb copy retains only in-frame clones and omits some. The table shows 15,000 to 20,000 clones, with roughly nine tenths occurring only once. The material sequenced was unsorted PBMCs, taken 0.5 years after starting antiretroviral therapy. The clonotype comes from a man between 40 and 49 years old with HIV. This sequence joins TRBV7-7 and TRBJ1-2; D is ambiguous. CDR3 in DNA: TGTCAAAACCAACGGGGATACGACTATGGCTACACCTTC. Translation gives CQNQRGYDYGYTF.